The source of this T cell receptor (beta chain) is a study of blood T cell repertoires in COVID-19. Study-wide background: The study drew acute and convalescent COVID-19 samples from the United States, Italy and Spain. From T cells, B-cell-depleted T cells, or PBMCs came the material, which was cDNA or gDNA.

Germline CDR1 and CDR2: SQVTM and ANQGSEA. This CDR3 has 16 residues. V gave up 2 bases and J gave up 2 bases; unmatched junction bases: 8. It was during active infection that Seattle patients were enrolled and then longitudinally followed. In the authors' methods: Nucleated cell number was recorded as an estimate derived from reference gene primer amplification. The table came from immunoSEQ multiplex PCR; TCRdb's copy has only in-frame clones and leaves some out. V and J calls and clone size are as listed in that table; D and trimming were resolved from the DNA. Counted here are tens of thousands of clones, 75% to 90% occurring once; the ten biggest clones make up more than 4.5%.

This chain joins TRBV29-1 and TRBJ1-2; 10 bases are shared with TRBD1. This TCR was recovered from a man in his 60s with COVID-19, enrolled during active disease. Sequencing was performed on peripheral blood. CDR3 DNA: TGCAGCGTTGAAAGCCCGGGACAGGGGCCGAACTATGGCTACACCTTC. Translated: CSVESPGQGPNYGYTF.